Listed below are T cell receptor beta chains from one sample, sequenced in a study of T cell responses to AZD1222 COVID-19 vaccine. The table came from immunoSEQ multiplex PCR; TCRdb's copy has only in-frame clones and leaves some out. The data hold some 90,000 clones, with about 88% observed a single time. This specimen consisted of peripheral blood, obtained 28 days after the second AZD1222 dose. The origin of the receptors is an adult who received the AZD1222 COVID-19 vaccine. Both conserved end residues are part of each CDR3. A D gene is named only where the DNA matches it firmly. A clone size is listed for some rows: how often the clone was seen (once, few, many), or a class if it is expanded.

j_call,v_call,clone_size,d_call,cdr3_length,cdr3_aa,cdr3_nt
TRBJ1-1,TRBV5-1,-,-,13,CASSRDLNTEAFF,TGCGCCAGCAGTAGGGATTTGAACACTGAAGCTTTCTTT
TRBJ1-3,TRBV5-1,-,TRBD1,15,CASSPGTVSGNTIYF,TGCGCCAGCAGCCCCGGGACAGTCTCTGGAAACACCATATATTTT
TRBJ2-1,TRBV6-1,-,-,15,CASSEALGKYNEQFF,TGTGCCAGCAGTGAAGCGCTAGGGAAGTACAATGAGCAGTTCTTC
TRBJ2-1,TRBV7-8,-,TRBD1,19,CASSLFSSSQGQPHNEQFF,TGTGCCAGCAGCTTATTTTCGTCGAGTCAGGGACAGCCACACAATGAGCAGTTCTTC
TRBJ2-5,TRBV6-5,-,TRBD2,13,CASSAGGGETQYF,TGTGCCAGCAGCGCGGGCGGGGGGGAGACCCAGTACTTC
TRBJ1-1,TRBV4-1,few,TRBD1,14,CASSQVITGGVAFF,TGCGCCAGCAGCCAAGTTATAACAGGGGGCGTAGCTTTCTTT
TRBJ1-1,TRBV4-2,-,-,16,CASSQEGPGINSRAFF,TGTGCCAGCAGCCAAGAGGGCCCGGGCATAAATTCACGGGCTTTCTTT
TRBJ2-5,TRBV19,-,-,13,CASSIWTEETQYF,TGTGCCAGTAGTATTTGGACAGAAGAGACCCAGTACTTC
TRBJ2-2,TRBV2,-,TRBD2,17,CASSTPNSGGITGELFF,TGTGCCAGCAGTACACCCAATAGCGGGGGGATCACCGGGGAGCTGTTTTTT
TRBJ2-7,TRBV6-2/TRBV6-3,-,TRBD2,17,CASSYPRLAGVTYEQYF,TGTGCCAGCAGTTACCCCCGGCTAGCGGGGGTAACCTACGAGCAGTACTTC
TRBJ1-1,TRBV6-5,-,-,14,CASSNRRGPTEAFF,TGTGCCAGCAGTAATAGACGGGGCCCCACTGAAGCTTTCTTT
TRBJ1-1,TRBV7-9,few,-,13,CASSLASGTEAFF,TGTGCCAGCAGCTTAGCGTCGGGGACTGAAGCTTTCTTT
TRBJ1-2,TRBV29-1,-,-,11,CSVGQLDGYTF,TGCAGCGTTGGGCAGTTGGATGGCTACACCTTC
TRBJ1-5,TRBV6-5,-,-,13,CASSLRGNQPQHF,TGTGCCAGCAGCCTACGGGGCAATCAGCCCCAGCATTTT
TRBJ1-2,TRBV11-1,-,TRBD1,13,CASSQDRAYGYTF,TGTGCCAGCAGCCAGGACAGGGCCTATGGCTACACCTTC
TRBJ2-7,TRBV5-5,-,-,16,CASSLASGGPVGEQYF,TGTGCCAGCAGCTTGGCCTCTGGGGGTCCCGTCGGGGAGCAGTACTTC
TRBJ2-7,TRBV3-1/TRBV3-2,-,-,15,CASSQGRGSSYEQYF,TGTGCCAGCAGCCAAGGGAGGGGAAGCTCCTACGAGCAGTACTTC
TRBJ2-2,TRBV2,-,-,16,CASRPPRDGLSGELFF,TGTGCCAGCAGACCCCCTCGCGACGGGTTGTCCGGGGAGCTGTTTTTT
TRBJ2-7,TRBV18,once,TRBD1,15,CASSPTSQGTAEQYF,TGTGCCAGCTCACCTACCTCACAGGGGACGGCGGAGCAGTACTTC
TRBJ1-5,TRBV6-6,-,-,12,CASRGLILPQHF,TGTGCCAGCAGGGGCTTAATCCTCCCCCAGCATTTT
TRBJ1-1,TRBV7-2,few,-,14,CASSLAAGNTEAFF,TGTGCCAGCAGCTTAGCGGCCGGGAACACTGAAGCTTTCTTT
TRBJ1-6,TRBV5-1,-,-,14,CASNFGVSGSPLHF,TGCGCCAGCAACTTCGGGGTGAGTGGATCACCCCTCCACTTT
TRBJ2-2,TRBV2,-,-,16,CASTSRLTNETGELFF,TGTGCCAGCACCAGCAGGTTAACTAATGAAACCGGGGAGCTGTTTTTT
TRBJ1-1,TRBV10-3,-,-,13,CAISEGGTTEAFF,TGTGCCATCAGTGAGGGGGGTACCACTGAAGCTTTCTTT
TRBJ1-5,TRBV27,once,TRBD1,13,CASVDRVGQPQHF,TGTGCCAGCGTTGACAGGGTGGGACAGCCCCAGCATTTT
TRBJ1-5,TRBV2,-,-,14,CASSGQYSNQPQHF,TGTGCCAGTAGCGGACAGTATAGCAATCAGCCCCAGCATTTT
TRBJ2-3,TRBV2,-,-,16,CASSEGGTGRTDTQYF,TGTGCCAGCAGTGAAGGTGGTACAGGGAGGACAGATACGCAGTATTTT
TRBJ2-6,TRBV27,once,-,16,CASSFGRSSGANVLTF,TGTGCCAGCAGTTTCGGACGGAGCTCTGGGGCCAACGTCCTGACTTTC
TRBJ1-2,TRBV7-2,-,-,15,CASSYGSGTRLGYTF,TGTGCCAGCAGCTACGGTTCCGGGACACGATTGGGCTACACCTTC
TRBJ2-3,TRBV7-2,-,-,14,CASSLTRGVDTQYF,TGTGCCAGCAGCTTAACGAGGGGAGTAGATACGCAGTATTTT
TRBJ2-5,TRBV15,-,-,14,CATSRDVGSGTQYF,TGTGCCACCAGCAGAGATGTAGGTAGCGGGACCCAGTACTTC
TRBJ2-5,TRBV3-1/TRBV3-2,-,TRBD2,15,CASSQDQATSRTQYF,TGTGCCAGCAGCCAAGATCAGGCGACTAGCAGAACCCAGTACTTC
TRBJ1-2,TRBV6-5,few,TRBD1,14,CASSSGTGRYGYTF,TGTGCCAGCAGCTCCGGGACAGGGCGATATGGCTACACCTTC
TRBJ1-1,TRBV7-9,-,-,14,CASSLSGGNTEAFF,TGTGCCAGCAGCTTATCGGGGGGCAATACTGAAGCTTTCTTT
TRBJ1-6,TRBV6-5,-,-,14,CASSKTEDNSPLHF,TGTGCCAGCAGTAAGACGGAAGATAATTCACCCCTCCACTTT
TRBJ2-5,TRBV5-1,once,TRBD2,14,CASSLSLGGETQYF,TGCGCCAGCAGCTTGAGTTTGGGAGGGGAGACCCAGTACTTC
TRBJ1-1,TRBV5-4,-,-,13,CASSPGWATEAFF,TGTGCCAGCAGTCCCGGGTGGGCCACTGAAGCTTTCTTT
TRBJ1-2,TRBV5-1,once,-,14,CASSPLDGNYGYTF,TGCGCCAGCAGCCCCCTAGACGGGAACTATGGCTACACCTTC
TRBJ2-5,TRBV6-2/TRBV6-3,-,-,12,CASSYSSRSQYF,TGTGCCAGCAGTTACTCCTCGCGGAGCCAGTACTTC
TRBJ1-2,TRBV6-5,-,TRBD1,14,CASSSRTGAYGYTF,TGTGCCAGCAGTTCCCGGACAGGCGCATATGGCTACACCTTC
TRBJ2-7,TRBV2,-,TRBD1,14,CASSVGQGGYEQYF,TGTGCCAGCAGTGTGGGACAGGGGGGCTACGAGCAGTACTTC
TRBJ1-5,TRBV29-1,-,TRBD1,14,CSAAQGVGNQPQHF,TGCAGCGCTGCTCAGGGGGTGGGCAATCAGCCCCAGCATTTT
TRBJ1-1,TRBV3-1/TRBV3-2,-,-,12,CASSPVGTEAFF,TGTGCCAGCAGCCCGGTAGGCACTGAAGCTTTCTTT
TRBJ2-1,TRBV4-2,-,-,15,CASSQEGNTGDEQFF,TGTGCCAGCAGCCAAGAAGGTAATACGGGGGATGAGCAGTTCTTC
TRBJ1-6,TRBV19,-,-,15,CASTGRGGYNSPLHF,TGTGCCAGTACAGGAAGGGGGGGGTATAATTCACCCCTCCACTTT
TRBJ2-2,TRBV5-8,-,-,17,CASSLEGGLTYSGELFF,TGTGCCAGCAGCTTGGAGGGGGGCCTAACGTATTCCGGGGAGCTGTTTTTT
TRBJ2-7,TRBV13,few,TRBD2,17,CASSLGTSGGSTYEQYF,TGTGCCAGCAGCCTGGGGACTAGCGGGGGGTCTACCTACGAGCAGTACTTC
TRBJ2-7,TRBV5-5,-,TRBD1,16,CASSPRDRTQGYEQYF,TGTGCCAGCAGCCCCCGGGACAGGACCCAGGGCTACGAGCAGTACTTC
TRBJ1-2,TRBV7-9,-,-,16,CASSLSPGVSNYGYTF,TGTGCCAGCAGCTTAAGTCCAGGGGTATCTAACTATGGCTACACCTTC
TRBJ1-6,TRBV7-2,-,-,16,CASSLTENSYNSPLHF,TGTGCCAGCAGCTTAACGGAGAACTCCTATAATTCACCCCTCCACTTT
TRBJ1-6,TRBV7-9,-,-,15,CASSSAGLYNSPLHF,TGTGCCAGCAGCTCCGCCGGGCTTTATAATTCACCCCTCCACTTT
TRBJ1-1,TRBV5-1,-,-,14,CASSPGTVDTEAFF,TGCGCCAGCAGCCCCGGGACTGTGGATACTGAAGCTTTCTTT
TRBJ1-6,TRBV5-1,few,-,14,CASSEGHDNSPLHF,TGCGCCAGCAGCGAGGGACACGATAATTCACCCCTCCACTTT
TRBJ1-4,TRBV5-1,-,TRBD1,15,CASSPDGQGEEKLFF,TGCGCCAGCAGCCCGGATGGACAGGGAGAGGAAAAACTGTTTTTT
TRBJ2-1,TRBV2,-,TRBD1,17,CASSERHRGRRYNEQFF,TGTGCCAGCAGTGAACGCCACAGGGGGCGTAGATACAATGAGCAGTTCTTC
TRBJ1-5,TRBV12-3/TRBV12-4,-,-,12,CASSLLGQPQHF,TGTGCCAGCAGTTTATTGGGACAGCCCCAGCATTTT
TRBJ1-5,TRBV27,-,-,15,CASRPGTRSNQPQHF,TGTGCCAGCAGACCCGGGACCCGTAGCAATCAGCCCCAGCATTTT
TRBJ2-2,TRBV9,-,TRBD2,17,CASSVGGTSGSTGELFF,TGTGCCAGCAGCGTAGGGGGGACTAGCGGGAGCACCGGGGAGCTGTTTTTT
TRBJ2-7,TRBV7-2,-,-,15,CASSPRGVSSYEQYF,TGTGCCAGCAGCCCGAGGGGGGTGAGCTCCTACGAGCAGTACTTC